This is a list of T cell receptor beta chains from one sample in a study of Ad26.COV2.S vaccination and SARS-CoV-2 variants. This table comes from immunoSEQ multiplex PCR, and its TCRdb copy is limited to in-frame clones, with some not included. The data show hundreds of thousands of clones, approximately 89% seen once. This specimen was peripheral blood, taken in a trial of Ad26.COV2.S vaccine versus placebo. The receptor set was obtained from a person between 18 and 65 years old who received the Ad26.COV2.S COVID-19 vaccine or a placebo. Both conserved end residues are part of each CDR3. A D gene is named only where the DNA matches it firmly. Some rows mark clone size as missing; the rest say once, few, many or name a class of expanded clone.

J: TRBJ1-1
D: NA
size: NA
V: TRBV7-6
DNA: TGTGCCAGCAGCTTCTACGGCCGAGACACTGAAGCTTTCTTT
CDR3: CASSFYGRDTEAFF

J: TRBJ2-7
D: NA
size: many
V: TRBV19
DNA: TGTGCCAGTAGTATCTCCGGGACTGAAGAGCAGTACTTC
CDR3: CASSISGTEEQYF

J: TRBJ2-2
D: TRBD1
size: few
V: TRBV4-1
DNA: TGCGCCAGCAGCCAAGGGGGGACAGACAACACCGGGGAGCTGTTTTTT
CDR3: CASSQGGTDNTGELFF

J: TRBJ1-2
D: NA
size: NA
V: TRBV11-1
DNA: TGTGCCAGCAGCTTATCAGGGCAGTGGTATGGCTACACCTTC
CDR3: CASSLSGQWYGYTF

J: TRBJ2-5
D: NA
size: NA
V: TRBV10-3
DNA: TGTGCCATCAGCAACACAGCTTCGGGGGAGACCCAGTACTTC
CDR3: CAISNTASGETQYF

J: TRBJ2-2
D: TRBD2
size: NA
V: TRBV28
DNA: TGTGCCAGCAGTTTTCCCGGGGGGGGTTCTTGGGAGCTGTTTTTT
CDR3: CASSFPGGGSWELFF

J: TRBJ2-1
D: NA
size: once
V: TRBV6-5
DNA: TGTGCCGGAGGGGGCGGTAGTATAAGGGTTGAGCAGTTCTTC
CDR3: CAGGGGSIRVEQFF

J: TRBJ2-1
D: TRBD2
size: NA
V: TRBV18
DNA: TGTGCCAGCTCACCCGCTAGCGGGGAGTCGCTCGATGAGCAGTTCTTC
CDR3: CASSPASGESLDEQFF

J: TRBJ1-1
D: TRBD1
size: NA
V: TRBV10-1
DNA: TGCGCCAGCAGTCGGGGACAGGGGATACCGAACACTGAAGCTTTCTTT
CDR3: CASSRGQGIPNTEAFF

J: TRBJ1-5
D: TRBD1
size: NA
V: TRBV15
DNA: TGTGCCACCAGCAGAGATGACAGGGGGCAGCATCAGCCCCAGCATTTT
CDR3: CATSRDDRGQHQPQHF

J: TRBJ1-2
D: NA
size: NA
V: TRBV9
DNA: TGTGCCAGCCGCAACCGGGGGCGGGGCTACTACACCTTC
CDR3: CASRNRGRGYYTF

J: TRBJ1-2
D: NA
size: NA
V: TRBV6-1
DNA: TGTGCCAGCAGTGAGAGGGGCACAGTCTATGGCTACACCTTC
CDR3: CASSERGTVYGYTF

J: TRBJ2-6
D: NA
size: NA
V: TRBV7-9
DNA: TGTGCCAGCAGCTTGGACTCTGCCGGGGCCAACGTCCTGACTTTC
CDR3: CASSLDSAGANVLTF